The present T cell receptor (beta chain) was sequenced within a study of CD8 T cells in Susac syndrome (dated by TCRdb to between 2018 and 2021). Study-level background: Of the Susac syndrome patients who were sequenced, five or six had clinically active disease and eight were in clinical remission. Repertoire sequencing was used to test whether CD8+ T cell activation and differentiation in Susac syndrome was antigen driven. Susac syndrome patients were therapy-naive, on corticosteroids (some also receiving IVIg), or on IVIg alone at blood withdrawal. Broader findings and caveats from the paper: The study acknowledged that relatively few individuals were included in the TCR sequencing and HLA analysis. The CD4+ T cell repertoire of patients with Susac syndrome showed no detectable clonal expansion.

This clonotype was picked up one time. Its antigen remains undetermined. Base qualities are not recorded, but no much larger clone differs from it by a single base. Resting on one read, the evidence is weak. Peripheral blood CD8+ and CD4+ T cells from healthy donors, Susac syndrome patients and multiple sclerosis patients were profiled using high-throughput TCR beta sequencing. Susac syndrome patients met recently defined diagnostic criteria for definite or probable disease. Bulk CD8+ and CD4+ T cells were purified by magnetic negative isolation, while CD8+ TEMRA cells were enriched using FACS. Blood was collected in EDTA tubes and processed within 24 hours, with PBMCs isolated through density gradient centrifugation. PBMCs destined for TCR sequencing were cryopreserved in liquid nitrogen and later thawed in a 37 °C water bath. The sorted or isolated CD4+, CD8+ and CD8+ TEMRA cells reached a purity of at least 90%.

V lost 6 bases and J lost 7 bases; the stretch between them is 21 bases long. The CDR1 and CDR2 encoded by the germline V gene (reference sequence) are MNHEY and SMNVEV. Counted from cysteine to phenylalanine, this CDR3 has 15 amino acids. Only the CDR3 region is kept as DNA, spanning 45 bases read in frame from base 1. RNA was extracted using the RNeasy kit, and roughly 0.5 to 1 ug of the RNA was reverse transcribed with random hexamers. The immunoSEQ multiplex PCR assay, covering 54 Vbeta and 13 Jbeta segments, was used to amplify TCR beta CDR3 regions. Bias from PCR amplification was corrected by using a synthetic template baseline for primer optimization and for computational correction. Under the source paper's analysis protocol: Reads were assigned to V, D and J genes according to IMGT and analyzed in immunoSEQ Analyzer, with only productive sequences retained. To calculate clonality, Shannon entropy was normalized by log2 of the number of productive unique sequences and then subtracted from one. For each patient and control, public and private clones were evaluated within the 100 most prevalent clones. A clone was defined as Susac-specific if it was absent from the healthy and MS cohorts, from roughly 1,000 published viral clones and from other ImmuneACCESS disease sequences. The raw public data were reprocessed by TCRdb itself: fastp quality trimming at Q25, MiXCR clonotype calling, in-frame beta chains only. Rows are combined by CDR3 protein, so each entry shows the most common genes and DNA. What appears here as the V and J calls and clone size reflects TCRdb's work, not the paper's. The sample has approximately 260,000 distinct CDR3 sequences on record, 90% to 97% of them singletons. Of the sample, under 0.12% is held by the ten largest clones.

Recombination connected TRBV27 to TRBJ1-2; the D segment cannot be called with confidence. Material for sequencing was CD4+ T cells from PBMCs. This TCR was sampled from a human donor with Susac syndrome. CDR3 loop: CASRPRPDVALGYTF. The DNA sequence reads TGTGCCAGCAGACCGCGCCCCGACGTGGCCCTTGGCTACACCTTC.